The 21 T cell receptor beta chains reported below all come from one sample, sequenced in a study of blood T cell repertoires in COVID-19. The repertoire was sequenced with immunoSEQ multiplex PCR; TCRdb's copy has only in-frame clones and lacks some. The sample yields about 140,000 clones, roughly four fifths seen once. Sequencing input: peripheral blood. Receptors were obtained from a man at least 80 years old with acute or convalescent COVID-19.

The chain recombines TRBV4-1 with TRBJ1-1; TRBD1 matches 12 bases. CDR3 length: 17 amino acids. From germline, CDR1 is MGHRA and CDR2 YSYEKL. V was clipped by 0 bases and J by 4 bases; unmatched bases: 6. Here the CDR3 reads CASSQDRGQGAFTEAFF. The CDR3 DNA reads as TGCGCCAGCAGCCAAGATAGGGGACAGGGGGCTTTCACTGAAGCTTTCTTT.

This clone was counted a few times. The genes are TRBV10-3 and TRBJ1-1; 7 bases are a match to TRBD1. Germline CDR1 ENHRY, CDR2 SYGVKD. The ends lost 11 bases at V and 0 bases at J; junction bases unmatched: 9. The CDR3 totals 14 residues. The CDR3 spells CAVRNRGLNTEAFF. The CDR3 DNA reads TGTGCCGTAAGAAACAGGGGCCTGAACACTGAAGCTTTCTTT.

The chain carries TRBV19 and TRBJ1-2; D gene unclear. V lost 0 bases to trimming and J lost 6 bases, with 14 bases between them. The V gene's germline CDR1 is LNHDA and CDR2 SQIVND (reference sequence). This CDR3 has 15 residues. CDR3 nucleotides: TGTGCCAGTAGTATAGATCAAGGCCGACGGGATGGCTACACCTTC. It encodes CASSIDQGRRDGYTF. Full variable domain (missing parts from reference TRBV19 and TRBJ1-2): DGGITQSPKYLFRKEGQNVTLSCEQNLNHDAMYWYRQDPGQGLRLIYYSQIVNDFQKGDIAEGYSVSREKKESFPLTVTSAQKNPTAFYLCASSIDQGRRDGYTFGSGTRLTVV.

This chain joins TRBV4-2 and TRBJ2-7, with 11 nucleotides matching TRBD2. V was pared by 4 bases and J by 6 bases, with 11 bases of the junction left unmatched. CDR1 and CDR2 (germline): LGHNA, YNFKEQ. The CDR3 has 16 amino acids. The CDR3 sequence: CASSPSGGPPRGEQYF. The CDR3 DNA sequence: TGTGCCAGCAGCCCTAGCGGGGGGCCCCCTCGGGGCGAGCAGTACTTC.

This clone has a single count. V gene TRBV5-1 combines with J gene TRBJ2-3; no clear D gene. CDR1 is SGHRS and CDR2 is YFSETQ in the germline V gene. The CDR3 contains 16 residues. Trimming removed 0 bases from V and 0 bases from J, with 11 bases in between. In nucleotides, the CDR3 is TGCGCCAGCAGCTTGGTGGGCTATCCTAGCACAGATACGCAGTATTTT. Residues: CASSLVGYPSTDTQYF.

This clone was observed a few times. Other DNA sequences of this sample code for an identical CDR3. The gene calls are TRBV19 and TRBJ1-5; unclear D gene. Germline V gene lookup returns CDR1 LNHDA and CDR2 SQIVND (reference sequence). V was pared by 3 bases and J by 0 bases, with 9 bases between. CDR3 size: 15 residues. CDR3 bases: TGTGCCAGTAGTATCCTTGGTAGTAGCAATCAGCCCCAGCATTTT. Translated, it gives CASSILGSSNQPQHF.

This clone occurred a few times. The chain recombines TRBV19 with TRBJ2-1; D not certain. CDR3 length: 12 amino acids. The V gene lost 11 bases and the J gene lost 5 bases, with 13 bases spanning the gap. Germline lookup yields CDR1 LNHDA and CDR2 SQIVND (reference sequence). CDR3 amino acids: CAVSPRNNEQFF. The CDR3 DNA follows: TGTGCCGTCAGCCCCAGGAACAATGAGCAGTTCTTC.

This chain links TRBV19 with TRBJ2-3; D remains ambiguous. This CDR3 contains 13 residues. Germline loops: CDR1 LNHDA, CDR2 SQIVND (reference sequence). With 1 base removed from V and 4 bases from J, the gap between germline ends came to 6 bases. DNA of the CDR3: TGTGCCAGTAGTATAGTGGCAGCAGATACGCAGTATTTT. As protein: CASSIVAADTQYF.

The chain is built from TRBV2 and TRBJ1-1; TRBD1 matches 8 bases. The CDR3 is made up of 18 amino acids. Germline CDR1 and CDR2: SNHLY and FYNNEI. The trim removed 5 bases at V and 2 bases at J, leaving 16 bases unmatched. The CDR3 sequence is CASSKLPTGVKLNTEAFF. CDR3 nucleotides: TGTGCCAGCAGTAAACTACCGACAGGGGTAAAGTTAAACACTGAAGCTTTCTTT.

The V and J genes are TRBV2 and TRBJ2-2; D is unclear. The germline CDR1 and CDR2 sequences are SNHLY and FYNNEI. This CDR3 is built from 14 residues. Trimming took 2 bases from V and 2 from J, leaving 6 bases between them. The CDR3 region is CASSEIPNTGELFF. The CDR3 coding sequence is TGTGCCAGCAGTGAAATTCCAAACACCGGGGAGCTGTTTTTT. The whole variable domain, remainder taken from reference TRBV2 and TRBJ2-2, is EPEVTQTPSHQVTQMGQEVILRCVPISNHLYFYWYRQILGQKVEFLVSFYNNEISEKSEIFDDQFSVERPDGSNFTLKIRSTKLEDSAMYFCASSEIPNTGELFFGEGSRLTVL.

V is TRBV29-1 and J is TRBJ1-1; 10 positions agree with TRBD1. V trimming: 7 bases; J trimming: 1 base; junction bases outside the gene matches: 3. From germline, CDR1 is SQVTM and CDR2 ANQGSEA. This CDR3 contains 13 residues. CDR3 in amino acids: CSARTGGNTEAFF. In nucleotides, the CDR3 is TGCAGCGCCCGGACAGGGGGGAACACTGAAGCTTTCTTT.

The V and J genes are TRBV10-3 and TRBJ1-5; TRBD1 might be the D (5 bases). CDR3 length: 14 amino acids. Germline-derived CDR1 and CDR2 are ENHRY and SYGVKD. Trimming removed 7 bases at V and 7 bases at J, with 17 bases between. The CDR3 region is CAIKESQGGQPQHF. DNA of the CDR3: TGTGCCATCAAAGAGTCTCAGGGCGGCCAGCCCCAGCATTTT.

This clone appeared once. J is TRBJ1-2 and V is TRBV14; D unresolved. Germline V gives CDR1 SGHDN, CDR2 FVKESK. V was trimmed by 0 bases and J by 4 bases, leaving 9 bases between them. This CDR3 is 14 amino acids long. The CDR3 DNA reads as TGTGCCAGCAGCCAAGATTCGCGGGGCTATGGCTACACCTTC. Protein product: CASSQDSRGYGYTF.

The chain joins TRBV7-6 to TRBJ2-1; D is perhaps TRBD1 (5 bases). Trimming pared 2 bases from V and 1 base from J, leaving 9 bases between. In germline, CDR1 is SGHVS, CDR2 FNYEAQ. The CDR3 has 15 residues. The CDR3 loop reads CASSLYQGSYNEQFF. The CDR3 DNA sequence: TGTGCCAGCAGCTTATACCAGGGTTCCTACAATGAGCAGTTCTTC.

The chain joins TRBV28 to TRBJ2-3; 8 nucleotides match TRBD2. The CDR3 contains 14 residues. The V segment lost 6 bases and the J segment 5 bases; nucleotides outside the gene matches: 7. Germline assignment: CDR1 MDHEN and CDR2 SYDVKM. CDR3 amino acids: CASRNSGGIDTQYF. CDR3 DNA sequence: TGTGCCAGCAGAAACAGCGGGGGAATAGATACGCAGTATTTT.

The chain links TRBV6-6 to TRBJ2-7; 8 nucleotides agree with TRBD1. The J segment lost 7 bases and the V segment lost 7 bases, leaving 15 bases of the junction unmatched. CDR3 length equals 15 residues. Germline V gene data show CDR1 as MNHNY and CDR2 as SVGAGI (reference sequence). CDR3 residues: CASTNPSRQGWEQYF. CDR3 bases: TGTGCCAGCACCAACCCGAGCCGACAGGGGTGGGAGCAGTACTTC.

The chain couples TRBV7-2 to TRBJ2-7; 8 nucleotides agree with TRBD1. The CDR3 sequence is 16 residues long. V shed 3 bases and J 3 bases; nucleotides not matched to a gene: 10. From germline, CDR1 is SGHTA and CDR2 FQGNSA. This chain's CDR3 is CASSLYPGQVGYEQYF. CDR3 DNA sequence: TGTGCCAGCAGCTTGTACCCGGGACAGGTAGGCTACGAGCAGTACTTC.

The J gene is TRBJ1-6, the V gene TRBV11-2; the D gene is possibly TRBD1 (6 bases). The CDR3 totals 13 residues. The ends were cut back, 4 bases at V and 9 bases at J, with 10 bases in the middle. Germline loops: CDR1 SGHAT, CDR2 FQNNGV. The CDR3, as DNA: TGTGCCAGCAGCTCCAGGACAGCTTCACCCCTCCACTTT. The encoded protein is CASSSRTASPLHF.

The chain uses TRBV5-1 and TRBJ1-5, with TRBD1 as a possible D gene (5 bases). The germline V gene encodes CDR1 SGHRS and CDR2 YFSETQ. CDR3 length: 13 residues. V lost 5 bases to trimming and J lost 5 bases, with 11 bases between them. CDR3 amino acids: CASRPGGDQPQHF. Written as DNA, the CDR3 is TGCGCCAGCAGGCCGGGGGGTGATCAGCCCCAGCATTTT.

The chain carries TRBV5-4 and TRBJ1-6, with 7 bases fitting TRBD1. The CDR3 loop spans 14 amino acids. V lost 3 bases and J lost 8; bases outside the gene matches: 5. The germline V gene encodes CDR1 SGHNT and CDR2 YYREEE (reference sequence). CDR3 amino acids: CASSWATGDSPLHF. CDR3 nucleotide sequence: TGTGCCAGCAGCTGGGCAACAGGGGATTCACCCCTCCACTTT.

This clone was seen only once. The chain couples TRBV7-2 to TRBJ1-5; 10 nucleotides match TRBD1. The ends lost 4 bases at V and 7 bases at J; junction bases unmatched: 7. Per germline, CDR1 SGHTA and CDR2 FQGNSA. The CDR3 has 15 residues. The CDR3 loop is CASSWGTGAGQPQHF. The CDR3, as DNA: TGTGCCAGCAGCTGGGGGACAGGGGCGGGACAGCCCCAGCATTTT. Filled out from reference TRBV7-2 and TRBJ1-5, the complete variable domain reads GAGVSQSPSNKVTEKGKDVELRCDPISGHTALYWYRQSLGQGLEFLIYFQGNSAPDKSGLPSDRFSAERTGGSVSTLTIQRTQQEDSAVYLCASSWGTGAGQPQHFGDGTRLSIL.